This paragraph covers one T cell receptor (beta chain) sequence. The antigen remains undetermined. Fresh peripheral blood, approximately 10 ml, yielded the PBMCs. These data are taken from a study of T cells in Graves' hyperthyroidism and ophthalmopathy. Study-level points and caveats: Most clonotypes expanded in thyroid above 0.001 were likewise present in blood.

After removal of 5 bases from V and 2 bases from J, the junction contained 5 bases not matched to a gene. Germline CDR1 is DFQATT and CDR2 is SNEGSKA (reference sequence). This CDR3 has 14 amino acids. Researchers took RNA transcripts and amplified the TCR beta CDR3 regions from them. TCR CDR3 regions were first amplified by RT-PCR with HTBI primers. TCRdb used MiXCR to reprocess the multiplex PCR reads, holding one entry per CDR3 protein. The data contain roughly 800,000 distinct CDR3 sequences, around 39% of them singletons. The rearrangement uses TRBV20-1 and TRBJ2-2; TRBD1 agrees at 7 bases. This TCR was sampled from a young man with Graves' hyperthyroidism. The sample taken for sequencing was blood. The CDR3 spells CSAQDRLNTGELFF. As DNA, the CDR3 is TGCAGTGCTCAGGACAGGTTAAACACCGGGGAGCTGTTTTTT.